This T cell receptor beta chain was recovered during a study of T-cell reconstitution after alpha-beta-depleted transplantation in children. Construction of the TCRbeta library involved unique molecular identifiers. MiXCR was run by TCRdb on the PCR reads, yielding one entry per CDR3 protein. The sample records under 300,000 distinct CDR3 sequences, around a tenth being singletons. The study, taken as a whole, reports: About two months after transplant, alpha-beta T cells reportedly came from several hundred expanded graft clones. Recipient T cells and thymic progenitors that survived gave rise to the high TCRbeta diversity observed at day 60 in some patients.

This clonotype showed up many times. Its target is unknown. A junction boundary mismatches the germline segment, possibly from a read error. The CDR3 contains 15 residues. The genes are TRBV12-3 or TRBV12-4 and TRBJ1-5, with TRBD1 identical over 7 bases. Sequenced here: peripheral blood, sampled 180 days after TCRalphabeta/CD19-depleted stem cell transplant. This TCR was recovered from a male patient between 2 and 10 years old who had a stem cell transplant for chronic granulomatous disease, so the T cells may come from the graft donor. The CDR3 DNA is TGTGCCAGCAGTTTAGCGTGGGACAGCAGTCAGCCCCAGCATTTT. The encoded protein is CASSLAWDSSQPQHF.